A selection of T cell receptor beta chains follows, all from one sample in a study of T cell responses to AZD1222 COVID-19 vaccine. Here immunoSEQ multiplex PCR was the method, and the copy in TCRdb shows in-frame clones only, minus some. The sample consists of about 140,000 clones, 88% of them appearing once. Material: peripheral blood, obtained 28 days after the second AZD1222 dose. All receptors come from an adult who received the AZD1222 COVID-19 vaccine. The CDR3 runs from the conserved cysteine through the conserved F or W. Fields, in order: D gene, clone size, V gene, J gene, CDR3 DNA, CDR3 protein. D genes are given only for firm matches. Where a row states a size, it is once, few, many or the class of an expanded clone; other rows omit it.

>.|few|TRBV3-1/TRBV3-2|TRBJ1-6
TGTGCCAGCAGCCATCGGGACCGAATTAATTCACCCCTCCACTTT
CASSHRDRINSPLHF
>TRBD1|.|TRBV11-2|TRBJ1-5
TGTGCCAGCAGCTTTACAGGGGTTCAGCCCCAGCATTTT
CASSFTGVQPQHF
>.|.|TRBV6-5|TRBJ2-7
TGTGCCAGCAGCAGATCCGGGGGGCGCGAGCAGTACTTC
CASSRSGGREQYF
>.|.|TRBV28|TRBJ1-3
TGTGCCAGCACCCTTTTGGGCACTCCGGGGAGCTCTGGAAACACCATATATTTT
CASTLLGTPGSSGNTIYF
>.|.|TRBV12-5|TRBJ1-3
TGTGCTAGTGGGCACGGAGGAAACACCATATATTTT
CASGHGGNTIYF
>.|.|TRBV19|TRBJ1-4
TGTGCCAGTAGCGATCCGGAGGGTGAAAAACTGTTTTTT
CASSDPEGEKLFF
>TRBD2|few|TRBV3-1/TRBV3-2|TRBJ2-3
TGTGCCAGCAGCCCTAGCGGGAGGACAGATACGCAGTATTTT
CASSPSGRTDTQYF
>.|once|TRBV5-1|TRBJ1-2
TGCGCCAGCAGCCCCACAGGTTTTTCCTATGGCTACACCTTC
CASSPTGFSYGYTF
>.|.|TRBV5-4|TRBJ2-5
TGTGCCAGCAGCCAGGGAGGAGAAGAGACCCAGTACTTC
CASSQGGEETQYF
>TRBD1|.|TRBV7-9|TRBJ1-5
TGTGCCAGCAGCTTAGAATTGGGACAGGGAGACTATAGCAATCAGCCCCAGCATTTT
CASSLELGQGDYSNQPQHF
>TRBD1|.|TRBV27|TRBJ1-1
TGTGCCAGCAGGGGGACAGGAGAAAACACTGAAGCTTTCTTT
CASRGTGENTEAFF
>.|.|TRBV7-3|TRBJ2-7
TGTGCCAGCAGCATAGGACGGGGGAGCTCCTACGAGCAGTACTTC
CASSIGRGSSYEQYF
>.|.|TRBV7-2|TRBJ2-2
TGTGCCAGCAGCTTAGTTCGCAACACCGGGGAGCTGTTTTTT
CASSLVRNTGELFF
>TRBD1|.|TRBV5-1|TRBJ1-5
TGCGCCAGCAGCGAGACAGGGGATGGACAGCCCCAGCATTTT
CASSETGDGQPQHF
>.|.|TRBV28|TRBJ2-7
TGTGCCAGCCTGGGGCTAGCAACCTACGAGCAGTACTTC
CASLGLATYEQYF
>.|.|TRBV10-3|TRBJ1-2
TGTGCCATCTCGGGGTCTCTCTATGGCTACACCTTC
CAISGSLYGYTF
>TRBD1|.|TRBV7-2|TRBJ1-6
TGTGCCAGCAGCTTAGGGGGGACAGGGGGCTCCTATAATTCACCCCTCCACTTT
CASSLGGTGGSYNSPLHF
>TRBD1|.|TRBV18|TRBJ2-7
TGTGCCAGCTCACAACCGGGACAGTACTCCTACGAGCAGTACTTC
CASSQPGQYSYEQYF
>TRBD1|.|TRBV4-3|TRBJ1-2
TGCGCCAGCAGCCAACTGACAGGGAACTATGGCTACACCTTC
CASSQLTGNYGYTF
>.|.|TRBV7-8|TRBJ1-1
TGTGCCAGCAGTCCTATAATGGGGAACACTGAAGCTTTCTTT
CASSPIMGNTEAFF
>.|.|TRBV14|TRBJ2-5
TGTGCCAGCAGCCAAGGGGGCAGCTCAAGGGTCCAAGAGACCCAGTACTTC
CASSQGGSSRVQETQYF
>.|once|TRBV6-5|TRBJ2-7
TGTGCCACCCTACCACGAAGAAGCACCTACGAGCAGTACTTC
CATLPRRSTYEQYF
>.|.|TRBV7-9|TRBJ2-5
TGTGCCAGCAGTATATGGGGTCGAGAGACCCAGTACTTC
CASSIWGRETQYF
>.|.|TRBV10-2|TRBJ2-7
TGCGCCAGCAGTCTAGGGGGGGACTACTTCTACGAGCAGTACTTC
CASSLGGDYFYEQYF
>.|.|TRBV19|TRBJ1-6
TGTGCCAGTAGCCCCGGGGCCTGGGGTAATTCACCCCTCCACTTT
CASSPGAWGNSPLHF
>TRBD2|.|TRBV28|TRBJ2-1
TGTGCCAGCAGTTTTCTAGCGGGGAACTACAATGAGCAGTTCTTC
CASSFLAGNYNEQFF
>.|.|TRBV12-3/TRBV12-4|TRBJ2-5
TGTGCCAGCAGTTTACTTGATACCCAGTACTTC
CASSLLDTQYF
>.|.|TRBV19|TRBJ2-7
TGTGCCAGTACCTCATCGTTCGTCGGTCAGTACGAGCAGTACTTC
CASTSSFVGQYEQYF
>.|.|TRBV4-1|TRBJ1-6
TGCGCCAGCAGCCCCTGGACAGTAAATTCACCCCTCCACTTT
CASSPWTVNSPLHF
>.|.|TRBV4-1|TRBJ1-2
TGCGCCAGCAGCCAAGAGGCAGGGTCCGGTGATGGCTACACCTTC
CASSQEAGSGDGYTF
>.|.|TRBV7-8|TRBJ1-2
TGTGCCAGCAGCTTATTTAGTACAGGTGGCTACACCTTC
CASSLFSTGGYTF
>TRBD2|.|TRBV4-2|TRBJ2-5
TGTGCCAGCAGCCAAGGTTCTAGCGGGGGGAAAGAGACCCAGTACTTC
CASSQGSSGGKETQYF
>.|.|TRBV7-2|TRBJ2-1
TGTGCCAGCAGCCCAGAGGCAGGGGCAGTAGGTGAGCAGTTCTTC
CASSPEAGAVGEQFF
>.|.|TRBV4-3|TRBJ2-2
TGCGCCAGCAGCCAATACCCGGGACGTCACACCGGGGAGCTGTTTTTT
CASSQYPGRHTGELFF
>.|.|TRBV7-2|TRBJ1-4
TGTGCCAGCAGCTTAGATTTCAGCTCCTACGAAAAACTGTTTTTT
CASSLDFSSYEKLFF
>.|.|TRBV6-5|TRBJ1-4
TGTGCCAGCAGTTACGAGTCGGGGGTAGAAAAACTGTTTTTT
CASSYESGVEKLFF
>.|.|TRBV12-3/TRBV12-4|TRBJ1-2
TGTGCCAGCAGTTCCTCAGACAGCCGGGGCTACACCTTC
CASSSSDSRGYTF
>TRBD1|.|TRBV7-9|TRBJ1-5
TGTGCCAGCAGCACCCTGGACAGGCCGTATCAGCCCCAGCATTTT
CASSTLDRPYQPQHF
>.|.|TRBV4-1|TRBJ2-1
TGCGCCAGCAGCAACCGGGGGGCTGGGGAGCAGTTCTTC
CASSNRGAGEQFF
>.|.|TRBV5-4|TRBJ2-5
TGTGCCAGCAGCTTGTCAGGGGTGGTGGAGACCCAGTACTTC
CASSLSGVVETQYF
>TRBD1|.|TRBV27|TRBJ1-2
TGTGCCAGCAACCCACCAAAGGGACAGGGAGTCAGGACGTGGTATGGCTACACCTTC
CASNPPKGQGVRTWYGYTF
>.|.|TRBV7-8|TRBJ1-3
TGTGCCAGCAGCTTAAAGGTCTCTGGAAACACCATATATTTT
CASSLKVSGNTIYF
>TRBD2|.|TRBV2|TRBJ2-5
TGTGCCAGCAGTCGGTGGAGCGGGGACCAAGAGACCCAGTACTTC
CASSRWSGDQETQYF
>.|.|TRBV5-6|TRBJ1-6
TGTGCCAGCAGCCCCGACAGACCCTCCTATAATTCACCCCTCCACTTT
CASSPDRPSYNSPLHF
>TRBD2|.|TRBV15|TRBJ2-7
TGTGCCACCAGCAGAGATGGAGGGGGACGCGGGAGGGCCCTCACCCACGAGCAGTACTTC
CATSRDGGGRGRALTHEQYF
>TRBD1|.|TRBV6-1|TRBJ1-1
TGTGCCAGCAGTGAAAGGACAGGGGGCCTCGGTGAAGCTTTCTTT
CASSERTGGLGEAFF
>.|.|TRBV15|TRBJ2-2
TGTGCCACCCGACCCCCTAGAAACACCGGGGAGCTGTTTTTT
CATRPPRNTGELFF
>.|.|TRBV4-2|TRBJ1-2
TGTGCCAGCAGCCAAATAAAGGGGGAAGTATATGGCTACACCTTC
CASSQIKGEVYGYTF
>TRBD2|.|TRBV20-1|TRBJ2-2
TGCAGTGCTAGTGGGGGACTAGCGGGGAGGACCGGGGAGCTGTTTTTT
CSASGGLAGRTGELFF